These 20 T cell receptor beta chains were all obtained from the same sample, sequenced in a study of T cells in Graves' hyperthyroidism and ophthalmopathy. RNA transcripts gave rise to amplified TCR beta CDR3 regions. The HTBI primer set was used in a first-round RT-PCR of the TCR CDR3. Using its own MiXCR run on the multiplex PCR reads, TCRdb lists one record per CDR3 protein. The data hold under 350,000 distinct CDR3 sequences, with 15% to 20% observed a single time. Sequencing was performed on blood. These receptors were taken from a woman aged 50 to 60 with Graves' hyperthyroidism.

This clonotype occurred many times. The rearrangement links TRBV20-1 to TRBJ1-1; weak D call: TRBD1 (5 bases). Per germline, CDR1 DFQATT and CDR2 SNEGSKA (reference sequence). CDR3 length: 13 residues. V gave up 2 bases and J gave up 5 bases, with 12 bases separating them. CDR3 sequence: CSARSSGPTEAFF. The CDR3 DNA is TGCAGTGCTAGAAGTTCAGGGCCGACTGAAGCTTTCTTT.

In its sample, this clonotype was seen a few times. The chain carries TRBV30 and TRBJ1-1, with D uncertain. There are 13 residues in the CDR3. Germline CDR1 GTSNPN, CDR2 SVGIG (reference sequence). V lost 7 bases and J 3 bases, leaving 15 bases between the germline ends. The CDR3 DNA follows: TGTGCCTCCAAACCCGACGGACACACTGAAGCTTTCTTT. It specifies CASKPDGHTEAFF.

This clonotype was counted many times. The chain links TRBV12-3 or TRBV12-4 to TRBJ1-4; D is undetermined. The length of the CDR3 is 14 residues. The V and J ends lost 6 bases and 8 bases respectively, with 16 bases between them. CDR3 sequence reads: CASRDGRGGEKLFF. The CDR3 DNA is TGTGCCAGCAGAGATGGGCGGGGTGGCGAAAAACTGTTTTTT.

This clonotype has a handful of counts. V gene TRBV11-2 combines with J gene TRBJ2-1; the match to TRBD1 covers 12 bases. Germline V lookup: CDR1 SGHAT, CDR2 FQNNGV. Germline trimming cut 5 bases from V and 8 bases from J; bases unmatched to any gene: 7. This CDR3 has 15 residues. CDR3 in amino acids: CASSPGQGAMDEQFF. In DNA, the CDR3 is TGTGCCAGCAGCCCGGGACAGGGGGCGATGGATGAGCAGTTCTTC. The variable domain in full, completed from reference TRBV11-2 and TRBJ2-1, reads EAGVAQSPRYKIIEKRQSVAFWCNPISGHATLYWYQQILGQGPKLLIQFQNNGVVDDSQLPKDRFSAERLKGVDSTLKIQPAKLEDSAVYLCASSPGQGAMDEQFFGPGTRLTVL.

Only a few counts were recorded for this clonotype. This chain connects TRBV6-1 to TRBJ2-3; either TRBD1 or TRBD2 may fit D (5 bases each). This CDR3 has 14 residues. CDR1 and CDR2 from the germline V gene are MNHNS and SASEGT. Trimming took 6 bases from V and 2 from J, leaving 12 bases between them. The CDR3 sequence: CASSPGTYTDTQYF. The DNA of the CDR3 is TGTGCCAGCAGCCCAGGGACGTACACAGATACGCAGTATTTT.

Regarding this clonotype: A much larger clone sits a single nucleotide away, making a read error possible. This chain links TRBV20-1 with TRBJ1-1; D perhaps matches TRBD1 (6 bases). The CDR3 spans 12 residues. Germline V gives CDR1 DFQATT, CDR2 SNEGSKA (reference sequence). For the CDR3, the DNA is TGCAGTGCTACCGACAGGAACACTGGAGCTTTCTTT. Its translation is CSATDRNTGAFF.

In its sample, this clonotype was seen a few times. The junction shows a germline mismatch at one end, possibly a read error. The chain combines TRBV5-4 with TRBJ2-1; 8 nucleotides line up with TRBD1. The CDR3 contains 14 residues. The germline V gene encodes CDR1 SGHNT and CDR2 YYREEE (reference sequence). The CDR3 loop is CASNLPGQVNEQFF. As DNA, the CDR3 is TGTGCCAGCAACTTGCCGGGACAGGTCAATGAGCAGTTCTTC.

There are many counts of this clonotype. The rearrangement links TRBV5-1 to TRBJ1-1; a possible D gene is TRBD1 (6 bases). Per the germline V gene, CDR1 is SGHRS and CDR2 is YFSETQ. V was clipped by 2 bases and J by 1 base, with 9 bases between them. This CDR3 is built from 14 residues. The CDR3 here is CASSFTTGNTEAFF. The DNA of the CDR3 is TGCGCCAGCAGCTTCACGACAGGGAACACTGAAGCTTTCTTT.

This clonotype was seen repeatedly, ten times or more. This chain connects TRBV7-8 to TRBJ1-5, with TRBD1 matching over 8 bases. This CDR3 is 15 amino acids long. In germline, CDR1 is SGHVS, CDR2 FQNEAQ. V shed 3 bases, J shed 6 bases, and the junction held 7 bases outside the gene matches. CDR3 protein: CASSLGAGGRQPQHF. CDR3 bases: TGTGCCAGCAGCTTGGGGGCAGGGGGCCGTCAGCCCCAGCATTTT.

This clonotype has more than one count but fewer than ten. The chain links TRBV18 to TRBJ2-2, with 10 bases that match TRBD1. V was pared by 8 bases and J by 0 bases, with 3 bases of the junction left unmatched. CDR1 and CDR2 from the germline V gene are KGHSH and LQKENI. The CDR3 consists of 15 residues. The CDR3 DNA is TGTGCCAGCGCCGACAGGGGGCCGAACACCGGGGAGCTGTTTTTT. Its protein is CASADRGPNTGELFF.

This clonotype showed up many times. The chain recombines TRBV27 with TRBJ1-1, with 7 bases matching TRBD1. V shed 2 bases and J 3 bases; nucleotides not matched to a gene: 3. The CDR3 runs to 14 residues. In germline, CDR1 is MNHEY, CDR2 SMNVEV (reference sequence). CDR3 in amino acids: CASSLRGPYTEAFF. Written as DNA, the CDR3 is TGTGCCAGCAGTTTAAGGGGGCCCTACACTGAAGCTTTCTTT.

The rearrangement joins TRBV6-1 to TRBJ2-3; 8 bases align to TRBD2. V gave up 2 bases and J gave up 2 bases; unmatched junction bases: 6. This CDR3 has 16 residues. CDR1 MNHNS and CDR2 SASEGT come from the germline V gene. CDR3 in DNA: TGTGCCAGCAGTGAAACGCAGCGGGGGTCCACAGATACGCAGTATTTT. This encodes CASSETQRGSTDTQYF.

This clonotype was seen a handful of times. This chain connects TRBV7-2 to TRBJ2-1, with 8 positions matching TRBD1. CDR1 SGHTA and CDR2 FQGNSA come from the germline V gene. The CDR3 sequence is 16 residues long. J lost 4 bases, V lost 5 bases, and 10 bases had no gene match. CDR3 sequence (DNA): TGTGCCAGCAGCAGAGCCTCAGGGGGCGCGTACAATGAGCAGTTCTTC. It encodes CASSRASGGAYNEQFF. The complete variable domain, with remaining parts taken from reference TRBV7-2 and TRBJ2-1, reads GAGVSQSPSNKVTEKGKDVELRCDPISGHTALYWYRQSLGQGLEFLIYFQGNSAPDKSGLPSDRFSAERTGGSVSTLTIQRTQQEDSAVYLCASSRASGGAYNEQFFGPGTRLTVL.

The sample holds many counts of this clonotype. The chain combines TRBV3-1 with TRBJ2-6, with 9 bases fitting TRBD2. CDR1 LGHDT and CDR2 YNNKEL come from the germline V gene (reference sequence). The trim removed 8 bases at V and 4 bases at J, leaving 15 bases unmatched. The length of the CDR3 is 18 residues. CDR3 DNA sequence: TGTGCCAGCGGTGGAAGGAGCGGGGGGCCTCTCGGGGCCAACGTCCTGACTTTC. Amino acid sequence: CASGGRSGGPLGANVLTF.

V usage is TRBV5-6 and J usage is TRBJ1-1; the D gene is possibly TRBD1 (5 bases). The CDR3 is made up of 14 amino acids. Deletions cut 0 bases from V and 4 bases from J, with 10 bases between. Germline V lookup: CDR1 SGHDT, CDR2 YYEEEE. CDR3: CASSLVGVGTEAFF. The CDR3 DNA follows: TGTGCCAGCAGCTTGGTAGGGGTGGGCACTGAAGCTTTCTTT.

This clonotype was seen many times. The CDR3 here is CASSGRQGYSYEQYV. The CDR3 DNA is TGCGCCAGCAGCGGGCGACAGGGGTACTCCTACGAGCAGTACGTC. The chain employs TRBV5-1 and TRBJ2-7; 8 positions agree with TRBD1. From germline, CDR1 is SGHRS and CDR2 YFSETQ. The CDR3 is made up of 15 amino acids. V was clipped by 4 bases and J by 0 bases; unmatched bases: 6.

This sequence joins TRBV5-1 and TRBJ1-3; D not certain. The CDR3 totals 13 residues. The ends were cut back, 7 bases at V and 0 bases at J, with 8 bases in the middle. Germline assignment: CDR1 SGHRS and CDR2 YFSETQ. CDR3 nucleotide sequence: TGCGCCAGCGGCGGGCCCTCTGGAAACACCATATATTTT. The encoded protein is CASGGPSGNTIYF.

This clonotype was observed many times. The J gene is TRBJ1-1, the V gene TRBV3-1; D is ambiguous. The germline V gene encodes CDR1 LGHDT and CDR2 YNNKEL (reference sequence). Trimming took off 1 base at V and 5 bases at J, with 11 bases between the two ends. This CDR3 has 14 residues. CDR3 amino acids: CASSQARSGTEAFF. CDR3 sequence (DNA): TGTGCCAGCAGCCAAGCTCGATCGGGGACTGAAGCTTTCTTT.

This chain connects TRBV7-2 to TRBJ1-5; D is unresolved. Per germline, CDR1 SGHTA and CDR2 FQGNSA. V gave up 5 bases and J gave up 0 bases, with 11 bases separating them. The CDR3 extends over 15 amino acids. CDR3 in DNA: TGTGCCAGCAGCCTCCATAAGGTTAGCAATCAGCCCCAGCATTTT. Translated, it gives CASSLHKVSNQPQHF.

V is TRBV19 and J is TRBJ2-3, with D hard to call. Germline V gene lookup returns CDR1 LNHDA and CDR2 SQIVND (reference sequence). Deletions cut 5 bases from V and 10 bases from J, with 31 bases between. The CDR3 spans 18 residues. CDR3 loop: CASSQRSYRYNEDSAQYF. The DNA of the CDR3 is TGTGCCAGTAGTCAGAGGAGCTATCGATACAATGAAGATAGTGCGCAGTATTTT.